This T cell receptor beta chain was sequenced in a study of cytomegalovirus exposure and HLA in healthy donors. Germline loops: CDR1 LNHDA, CDR2 SQIVND (reference sequence). This CDR3 spans 14 amino acids. Trimming removed 5 bases from V and 0 bases from J, with 8 bases in between. With 60 Vbeta and 13 Jbeta primers, the PCR was carried out. TCRdb's copy holds only in-frame clones and misses some; the assay was immunoSEQ multiplex PCR. This table holds some 75,000 clones. Study outcomes and limitations: Sequencing depth roughly uniform across donors was assumed in presence/absence analyses. A later analysis showed HLA-associated TCR beta chains outstripping equally common others in clonal expansion. Follow-up analysis later connected one missense variant in DCLRE1C with trimming of TCR beta V- and J-genes. Over 150 TCR beta chains were listed as cytomegalovirus-associated.

In regard to this clone: Its antigen is undetermined.

Sequencing input: PBMCs. The chain employs TRBV19 and TRBJ1-3; no clear D. The receptor was derived from a man aged 35-49 years in good health and CMV-seronegative. CDR3 in amino acids: CASSGADSGNTIYF. The DNA of the CDR3 is TGTGCCAGTAGTGGCGCGGACTCTGGAAACACCATATATTTT.